This T cell receptor (beta chain) was obtained from a study of Ad26.COV2.S vaccination and SARS-CoV-2 variants. Study-wide results and limits: Researchers reported similar non-spike TCR breadth in vaccine and placebo recipients.

Remarks on this clone: Its antigen is unidentified.

Repertoires were generated with immunoSEQ multiplex PCR, while TCRdb's copy carries only in-frame clones and drops some. The sample consists of roughly 700,000 clones, roughly nine tenths of them appearing once. Trimming removed 2 bases at V and 2 bases at J, with 6 bases between. The CDR3 sequence is 13 residues long. Treatment denoted: 15 to 20 received Ad26.COV2.S at low or high dose, single or two shots; about 5 received placebo; per-sample allocation not given. The samples were gathered on day 63 after the first injection of vaccine or placebo. Sequencing used peripheral blood, obtained in a trial of Ad26.COV2.S vaccine versus placebo. The sequence came from a person aged 18-60 years who received the Ad26.COV2.S COVID-19 vaccine or a placebo. The chain joins TRBV12-3 or TRBV12-4 to TRBJ2-5, with D hard to call. CDR3 sequence reads: CASSLQEQETQYF. CDR3 bases: TGTGCCAGCAGTTTACAGGAGCAAGAGACCCAGTACTTC.